This is a list of T cell receptor beta chains from one sample in a study of vaccination and CD4 T cells after COVID-19. TCRdb reprocessed the PCR reads via MiXCR and lists one record per CDR3 protein. Here the sample spans some 20,000 distinct CDR3 sequences, less than 60% being singletons. Antigen specificity for these receptors is unknown. The material was CD4+ T cells from blood, cultured in vitro, obtained after SARS-CoV-2 vaccination. These receptors originate from a human donor who had recovered from COVID-19. CDR3s include the opening cysteine and the closing phenylalanine or tryptophan. Each record gives: D gene, V gene, J gene, clone size, CDR3 length, CDR3 DNA, CDR3 protein. A D gene is named only where the DNA matches it firmly. Clone size is shown for a subset of rows, as once, few, many or a class of expanded clone.

.,TRBV30,TRBJ1-1,.,11,TGTGCCTGTACGGTGAACACTGAAGCTTTCTTT,CACTVNTEAFF
TRBD1,TRBV24-1,TRBJ2-1,.,14,TGTGCCACCCAAGAGGGACAGAGATACAATGAGCAGTTCTTC,CATQEGQRYNEQFF
.,TRBV6-1,TRBJ1-6,few,15,TGTGCCAGCAGCCCCTCAGGGAGGGAAGATTCACCCCTCCACTTT,CASSPSGREDSPLHF
.,TRBV7-2,TRBJ1-2,few,16,TGTGCCAGCAGCCCATCGCGTCAGACTTCCAACTATGGCTACACCTTC,CASSPSRQTSNYGYTF
.,TRBV10-3,TRBJ1-1,.,13,TGTGCCTACTCGGACAGCCCGAACACTGAAGCTTTCTTT,CAYSDSPNTEAFF
.,TRBV19,TRBJ2-1,.,20,TGTGCCAGTAGTAATGGTCGGCCCGGGAGTTACCATAGCTCCTACAATGAGCAGTTCTTC,CASSNGRPGSYHSSYNEQFF
.,TRBV7-2,TRBJ2-7,.,14,TGCGCCAGCAGCCAAGATATAAGGTTAAACGAGCAGTACTTC,CASSQDIRLNEQYF
.,TRBV6-1,TRBJ1-1,few,13,TGTGCCAGCAGTCGAGGGCTAGACACTGAAGCTTTCTTT,CASSRGLDTEAFF
.,TRBV4-3,TRBJ2-3,.,16,TGCGCCAGCAGCCAAGGGTCGGCAGCGTTCACAGATACGCAGTATTTT,CASSQGSAAFTDTQYF
.,TRBV7-2,TRBJ1-1,.,14,TGTGCCAGCAGCTTAGGGGAGGGGAACACTGAAGCTTTCTTT,CASSLGEGNTEAFF
TRBD1,TRBV20-1,TRBJ2-3,few,16,TGCAGTGCTAGAGTCCCGACAGGGGGAAGCACAGATACGCAGTATTTT,CSARVPTGGSTDTQYF
.,TRBV7-3,TRBJ2-7,.,14,TGTGCCAGCAGCTTATGGCCAGGGGGAGGCGAGCAGTACTTC,CASSLWPGGGEQYF
.,TRBV25-1,TRBJ1-1,once,14,TGTGCCAGCAGTGAAGGGCAGGGGTGGACTGAAGCTTTCTTT,CASSEGQGWTEAFF
TRBD2,TRBV5-4,TRBJ2-1,.,17,TGTGCCAGCAGCCGGACTAGCGGGAGTCCCTTTTTAAATGAGCAGTTCTTC,CASSRTSGSPFLNEQFF
.,TRBV29-1,TRBJ1-5,.,12,TGCAGCGTGGGGTCTCAGTCCCAGCCCCAGCATTTT,CSVGSQSQPQHF
.,TRBV6-5,TRBJ2-7,few,11,TGTGCCAGCAGTTCAGGACACGAGCAGTACTTC,CASSSGHEQYF
.,TRBV6-1,TRBJ1-1,.,12,TGTGCCAGCGCAGGGTTTTTCACTGAAGCTTTCTTT,CASAGFFTEAFF
.,TRBV27,TRBJ2-1,.,13,TGTGCCAGCAGAAAGCACCAGGATAAAGGTCCGTTCTTC,CASRKHQDKGPFF
.,TRBV15,TRBJ2-1,.,16,TGTGCCACCAGCCCCCCCATTGGCTTAGACTACAATGAGCAGTTCTTC,CATSPPIGLDYNEQFF
.,TRBV9,TRBJ2-3,.,14,TGTGCCAGCAGCGTAGCCCACGACAGAGATACGCAGTATTTT,CASSVAHDRDTQYF
.,TRBV6-2/TRBV6-3,TRBJ1-5,few,15,TGTGCCAGCAGTGATTCCGCAGGGGACAATCAGCCCCAGCATTTT,CASSDSAGDNQPQHF
TRBD1,TRBV12-3/TRBV12-4,TRBJ2-3,.,16,TGTGCCAGCAGTCCACAAAGGGACAGGGGAAAGGATACGCAGTATTTT,CASSPQRDRGKDTQYF
TRBD2,TRBV11-3,TRBJ2-3,few,15,TGTGCCAGCAGCTTAGGCGGGAGTGGGGCAGATACGCAGTATTTT,CASSLGGSGADTQYF
TRBD2,TRBV20-1,TRBJ2-7,.,16,TGCAGTGCTAGAGCTAGCGGGGGGACCCGATCCTACGAGCAGTACTTC,CSARASGGTRSYEQYF
.,TRBV20-1,TRBJ2-3,few,10,TGCAGTGCTAGGGCAGATACGCAGTATTTT,CSARADTQYF
TRBD1,TRBV20-1,TRBJ2-7,few,13,TGCAGTGCCCCTGTGGGACAGGGCTACGAGCAGTACTTC,CSAPVGQGYEQYF
TRBD2,TRBV7-2,TRBJ2-1,few,16,TGTGCCAGCAGCCCGCGGACTAGCGGGGTTTACAATGAGCAGTTCTTC,CASSPRTSGVYNEQFF
TRBD2,TRBV27,TRBJ2-7,.,14,TGTGCCAGCAAAATACGCGGGAGTTCCTACGAGCAGTACTTC,CASKIRGSSYEQYF
.,TRBV30,TRBJ1-6,.,12,TGTGCCTGGAGTGTAGAAGATTCACCCCTCCACTTT,CAWSVEDSPLHF
.,TRBV7-2,TRBJ2-7,few,15,TGTGCCAGCAGGCTAAAAACGGGGGACGGCCACGAGCAGTACTTC,CASRLKTGDGHEQYF
TRBD1,TRBV19,TRBJ2-7,.,14,TGTGCCAGTAGTATCCTGGACAGGGCAGCCGAGCAGTACTTC,CASSILDRAAEQYF
TRBD1,TRBV6-2/TRBV6-3,TRBJ1-5,.,15,TGTGCCAGCAGCCCCGACAGGGATAGCAATCAGCCCCAGCATTTT,CASSPDRDSNQPQHF
.,TRBV6-1,TRBJ2-5,few,16,TGTGCCAGCAGACCACGACCTAGGGGGTTTCTGGAGACCCAGTACTTC,CASRPRPRGFLETQYF
TRBD1,TRBV7-2,TRBJ2-2,.,15,TGTGCCAGCAGCGTAACCGGGACAGCTATCGGGGAGCTGTTTTTT,CASSVTGTAIGELFF
.,TRBV5-5,TRBJ2-3,.,13,TGTGCCAGCAGCCGACGGGTCACAGATACGCAGTATTTT,CASSRRVTDTQYF
TRBD1,TRBV19,TRBJ1-1,.,14,TGTGCCAGTAGTATACGACAGGGGATCACTGAAGCTTTCTTT,CASSIRQGITEAFF
TRBD1,TRBV7-6,TRBJ2-7,.,16,TGTGCCAGCAGCTTGGGGGGGACAGGGGGTGACTACGAGCAGTACTTC,CASSLGGTGGDYEQYF
TRBD2,TRBV6-2/TRBV6-3,TRBJ2-3,.,19,TGTGCCAGCCCCCCTAGGCGGGAGGCCCTATCCAACCCCAGGGATACGCAGTATTTT,CASPPRREALSNPRDTQYF
TRBD1,TRBV5-4,TRBJ2-7,once,14,TGTGCCAGCAGCTACGGGGACAGGGGCTACGAGCAGTACTTC,CASSYGDRGYEQYF
.,TRBV20-1,TRBJ2-1,once,11,TGCAGTGCTAGAGATCTTAATGAGCAGTTCTTC,CSARDLNEQFF
.,TRBV7-2,TRBJ2-7,.,16,TGTGCCAGCAGCTTAGCCCCGGGGGGCCAAGGGGGCGAGCAGTACTTC,CASSLAPGGQGGEQYF
.,TRBV27,TRBJ2-1,.,15,TGTGCCAGCAGGACCACCAAGAGCTCCTACAATGAGCAGTTCTTC,CASRTTKSSYNEQFF
.,TRBV7-3,TRBJ1-1,few,15,TGTGCCAGCAGCTTAACCCCGGGTGGTGGGACTGAAGCTTTCTTT,CASSLTPGGGTEAFF
TRBD1,TRBV20-1,TRBJ1-1,.,15,TGCAGTGCTAGAGAGGGGACAGGGGTGAACACTGAAGCTTTCTTT,CSAREGTGVNTEAFF
TRBD2,TRBV28,TRBJ2-5,few,15,TGTGCCAGCAGTTTAAACGGGAGGGGGCAAGAGACCCAGTACTTC,CASSLNGRGQETQYF
.,TRBV7-9,TRBJ1-2,few,14,TGTGCCAGCAGCTTAGCAGACGGATTCTATGGCTACACCTTC,CASSLADGFYGYTF
TRBD2,TRBV19,TRBJ2-3,.,15,TGTGCCAGTAGCGACCGGGGGGGCAGCACAGATACGCAGTATTTT,CASSDRGGSTDTQYF
TRBD2,TRBV10-3,TRBJ2-3,.,15,TGTGCCATCCGGACTAGCGGGGGAGAAACAGATACGCAGTATTTT,CAIRTSGGETDTQYF
.,TRBV6-1,TRBJ1-2,.,13,TGTGCCAACAGCCCCGGCGCCGACTATGGCTACACCTTC,CANSPGADYGYTF
.,TRBV7-2,TRBJ2-1,.,14,TGTGCCAGCAGCTTAGTTGGCGGGTACAATGAGCAGTTCTTC,CASSLVGGYNEQFF
.,TRBV11-2,TRBJ1-6,.,14,TGTGCCAGCAGCTTCGGCGCGTCAAATTCACCCCTCCACTTT,CASSFGASNSPLHF
.,TRBV20-1,TRBJ2-1,.,17,TGCAGTGCTTACCCACGCTTGAGCGGAGGATATTTCGATGAGCAGTTCTTC,CSAYPRLSGGYFDEQFF
TRBD2,TRBV28,TRBJ2-7,.,18,TGTGCCAGCAGTTTGGCAGGACTAGCGGGAGGGTCCTCCTACGAGCAGTACTTC,CASSLAGLAGGSSYEQYF
.,TRBV6-1,TRBJ1-5,.,13,TGTGCCAGCAGCCAGACCTTAAATCAGCCCCAGCATTTT,CASSQTLNQPQHF
.,TRBV10-3,TRBJ2-5,.,14,TGTGCCATCAGTGAGTTACGGGACTTGACAACCCAGTACTTC,CAISELRDLTTQYF
.,TRBV2,TRBJ1-5,.,13,TGTGCCAGCAGGGGGGCAGGAGGGCGGCCCCAGCATTTT,CASRGAGGRPQHF
TRBD2,TRBV20-1,TRBJ2-7,.,15,TGCAGTGCTAGAGATCTCGGCAGGGAGGGCTACGAGCAGTACTTC,CSARDLGREGYEQYF